This passage covers 15 T cell receptor beta chains from one sample sequenced in a study of CD8+ T cells in alopecia areata. Treatment: oral pan-JAK inhibitor, 5-10 mg twice daily. Extracted RNA was reverse transcribed into cDNA, the sequencing template. This table comes from immunoSEQ multiplex PCR, and its TCRdb copy is limited to in-frame clones, with some not included. The sample carries around 300,000 clones, 60% recorded once. Sequencing used CD4+ T cells sorted from blood, obtained at week 52, from a patient treated with tofacitinib. The origin of the receptors is a human donor with alopecia areata.

The rearrangement joins TRBV14 to TRBJ2-5; the D gene could be TRBD1 or TRBD2 (5 bases each). This CDR3 spans 15 amino acids. Trimming removed 4 bases from V and 4 bases from J, with 16 bases in between. Per germline, CDR1 SGHDN and CDR2 FVKESK. Written as DNA, the CDR3 is TGTGCCAGCAGCCCGGGGTGGGGCCAGGGAGAGACCCAGTACTTC. Translating gives CASSPGWGQGETQYF.

The V and J genes are TRBV29-1 and TRBJ1-3, with TRBD1 as a possible D gene (5 bases). CDR3 length: 13 residues. Germline V gene sequence: CDR1 SQVTM, CDR2 ANQGSEA. The germline V and J ends were trimmed by 3 bases and 4 bases, with 10 bases remaining between them. The CDR3 DNA follows: TGCAGCGTTGAGCAGGGTAACGGAAACACCATATATTTT. Protein: CSVEQGNGNTIYF.

A few counts support this clone. The V and J genes are TRBV29-1 and TRBJ1-1; tentative D call: TRBD1 (5 bases). The CDR3 is 16 residues long. Trimming took 4 bases from V and 5 from J, leaving 23 bases between them. Germline CDR1 reads SQVTM; CDR2 reads ANQGSEA. CDR3 coding DNA: TGCAGCGTTGGCGTGGACACCCGACGGTTAGTAACTGAAGCTTTCTTT. This encodes CSVGVDTRRLVTEAFF.

The rearrangement links TRBV29-1 to TRBJ1-1, with D tentatively TRBD1 (6 bases). CDR1 is SQVTM, CDR2 ANQGSEA, per germline. The CDR3 totals 13 residues. The V and J ends lost 6 bases and 0 bases respectively, with 11 bases between them. In DNA form, the CDR3 reads TGCAGCGTACTAGGACAGTTGAACACTGAAGCTTTCTTT. Translating gives CSVLGQLNTEAFF. Drawing the rest from reference TRBV29-1 and TRBJ1-1, the complete variable domain is SAVISQKPSRDICQRGTSLTIQCQVDSQVTMMFWYRQQPGQSLTLIATANQGSEATYESGFVIDKFPISRPNLTFSTLTVSNMSPEDSSIYLCSVLGQLNTEAFFGQGTRLTVV.

There are many counts of this clone. The chain is built from TRBV5-1 and TRBJ1-1; TRBD1 might be the D (5 bases). The germline CDR1 and CDR2 sequences are SGHRS and YFSETQ. V was trimmed by 3 bases and J by 1 base, leaving 10 bases between them. The CDR3 spans 14 residues. The CDR3 is CASSSTGPNTEAFF. The CDR3 region has the DNA TGCGCCAGCAGCTCCACGGGACCGAACACTGAAGCTTTCTTT.

The V and J genes are TRBV6-1 and TRBJ1-5; D unresolved. This CDR3 contains 15 residues. V gave up 0 bases and J gave up 7 bases, with 13 bases separating them. Germline lookup yields CDR1 MNHNS and CDR2 SASEGT. The CDR3 loop reads CASSEAGVVGQPQHF. For the CDR3, the DNA is TGTGCCAGCAGTGAAGCTGGGGTCGTCGGACAGCCCCAGCATTTT.

The chain couples TRBV4-1 to TRBJ1-4; D gene ambiguous. V was shortened by 1 base and J by 4 bases, with 10 bases between the two germline ends. Germline V gene lookup returns CDR1 MGHRA and CDR2 YSYEKL. The CDR3 length is 15 residues. The CDR3 region is CASSQGTALNEKLFF. The CDR3 DNA sequence: TGCGCCAGCAGCCAAGGTACAGCCCTTAATGAAAAACTGTTTTTT.

The chain joins TRBV9 to TRBJ2-5, with no clear D. Trimming shortened V by 1 base and J by 0 bases, and 7 bases separated the two germline ends. The CDR3 runs to 14 residues. The V gene's germline CDR1 is SGDLS and CDR2 YYNGEE. CDR3 coding DNA: TGTGCCAGCAGCGTACGGGCGAACCAAGAGACCCAGTACTTC. Translation: CASSVRANQETQYF.

This chain uses TRBV11-1 with TRBJ2-7, with D possibly TRBD1 on 6 matching bases. The CDR3 spans 15 residues. Germline lookup yields CDR1 SGHAT and CDR2 FQDESV (reference sequence). Trimming took off 5 bases at V and 3 bases at J, with 17 bases between the two ends. The CDR3 DNA sequence: TGTGCCAGCAGCCCACCCACCAGGGGCCGCTACGAGCAGTACTTC. Its translation is CASSPPTRGRYEQYF.

The genes are TRBV9 and TRBJ2-1; D possibly uses TRBD1 or TRBD2 (5 bases each). The germline gives CDR1 SGDLS, CDR2 YYNGEE. V was cut by 0 bases and J by 9 bases, with 16 bases left in between. CDR3 length equals 15 residues. CDR3: CASSVAGPSGLEQFF. CDR3 sequence (DNA): TGTGCCAGCAGCGTAGCGGGGCCCTCGGGGCTTGAGCAGTTCTTC.

The chain has TRBV2 and TRBJ2-6; D is unresolved. The CDR3 contains 15 residues. V was clipped by 6 bases and J by 4 bases, with 13 bases between them. Germline CDR1 reads SNHLY; CDR2 reads FYNNEI. CDR3 bases: TGTGCCAGCAGCGCAGGCTACGAAGGGGCCAACGTCCTGACTTTC. Translated: CASSAGYEGANVLTF.

The chain is built from TRBV9 and TRBJ2-7; 8 nucleotides line up with TRBD2. With 0 bases clipped from V and 4 bases from J, the junction kept 3 bases outside the gene matches. This CDR3 comprises 14 residues. Germline values: CDR1 SGDLS, CDR2 YYNGEE. CDR3 residues: CASSVEPSGYEQYF. The CDR3 DNA follows: TGTGCCAGCAGCGTAGAGCCTAGCGGGTACGAGCAGTACTTC. Supplemented by reference TRBV9 and TRBJ2-7, the full variable domain reads DSGVTQTPKHLITATGQRVTLRCSPRSGDLSVYWYQQSLDQGLQFLIQYYNGEERAKGNILERFSAQQFPDLHSELNLSSLELGDSALYFCASSVEPSGYEQYFGPGTRLTVT.

The gene calls are TRBV6-5 and TRBJ2-4, with a tentative D call TRBD1 (7 bases). In germline, CDR1 is MNHEY, CDR2 SVGAGI. Trimming removed 6 bases at V and 8 bases at J, with 14 bases between. The CDR3 length is 13 residues. This CDR3 is CASRRTGGDIQYF. In DNA form, the CDR3 reads TGTGCCAGCAGGAGGACAGGCGGGGACATTCAGTACTTC.

The chain recombines TRBV27 with TRBJ2-3; D is unresolved. The CDR3 runs to 13 residues. Trimming left V 11 bases short and J 0 bases short, with 12 bases between. Looked up from germline, CDR1 is MNHEY and CDR2 is SMNVEV (reference sequence). The CDR3 sequence is CAAGGSSTDTQYF. Here the CDR3 DNA reads TGTGCCGCCGGCGGCTCTAGCACAGATACGCAGTATTTT.

About this clone itself: The identical CDR3 is also encoded by other nucleotide sequences in the sample. This chain uses TRBV29-1 with TRBJ2-7; TRBD2 matches 7 bases. This CDR3 comprises 12 residues. Germline CDR1 SQVTM, CDR2 ANQGSEA. The trim removed 5 bases at V and 6 bases at J, leaving 7 bases unmatched. The CDR3 DNA follows: TGCAGCGTTCCAGCGGGGCCCTCCGAGCAGTACTTC. This translates into CSVPAGPSEQYF.